A single TCR beta chain is shown here with its context. The target antigen is unknown. This sample was included in a study of CD8 T cells in ankylosing spondylitis. Findings and caveats of the study: About 8 highly homologous variants made up a TCR beta motif that seemed to typify ankylosing spondylitis blood. Clones linked to the disease showed a CD8+ phenotype. They occurred at relatively low frequencies in peripheral blood. Disease-associated clones were reportedly significantly overrepresented in matched ankylosing spondylitis synovial fluid.

CDR3 length equals 15 residues. In germline, CDR1 is MDHEN, CDR2 SYDVKM. The germline V and J ends were trimmed by 8 bases and 5 bases, with 21 bases remaining between them. Quantitative barcoded 5'-RACE was used to prepare TCR beta libraries. TCRdb re-analysed the 5' RACE reads in MiXCR, keeping a single row per CDR3 protein. The sample has about 450,000 distinct CDR3 sequences, roughly 26% seen once. The chain couples TRBV28 to TRBJ2-5, with a weak D call TRBD2 (6 bases). Sample: blood, either unsorted or a sorted T cell fraction (not recorded which). The clonotype was recovered from a male donor with ankylosing spondylitis. The CDR3 reads CASSELRGGEETQYF. Written as DNA, the CDR3 is TGTGCCAGCTCCGAACTTCGAGGAGGGGAGGAGACCCAGTACTTC.